The source of this T cell receptor beta chain is a study of blood T cell repertoires in COVID-19. Study-level background: Specimens from acute and convalescent COVID-19 originated in the United States, Italy and Spain. PBMCs, B-cell-depleted T cells, or T cells provided the cDNA or gDNA that made up the material.

Only in-frame clones appear in the TCRdb table, and some are missing; sequencing was by immunoSEQ multiplex PCR. The sample holds 300,000 to 400,000 clones, more than 70% seen once. Trimming cost V 2 bases and J 2 bases; bases outside gene matches: 5. Per the germline V gene, CDR1 is SGHRS and CDR2 is YFSETQ. This CDR3 is 16 amino acids long. Sequenced sample: peripheral blood. The sequence was collected from a woman aged 60-70 years with COVID-19, enrolled during active disease. The V call is TRBV5-1, the J call TRBJ2-2; TRBD2 agrees at 8 bases. The DNA of the CDR3 is TGCGCCAGCAGCTTCCCGGGGGGGTTAAACACCGGGGAGCTGTTTTTT. This translates into CASSFPGGLNTGELFF.